Sequencing of this T cell receptor (beta chain) was carried out in a study of T-cell memory formation after mild COVID-19. Looking at the study overall: Each donor largely had its own TCR clusters. General observations from the study: Some SARS-CoV-2-responding clones were already detected in memory before infection.

TCRdb ran MiXCR on the 5' RACE reads and lists one entry per CDR3 protein. Seen here are roughly 250,000 distinct CDR3 sequences, around 15% observed once, and the top ten hold roughly a fifth. The ends were cut back, 4 bases at V and 5 bases at J, with 8 bases in the middle. Per the germline V gene, CDR1 is MGHDK and CDR2 is SYGVNS. The CDR3 runs 12 residues. As for this clonotype: The antigen is unknown.

Sequencing input: PBMCs or a T cell subset sorted from them (not recorded which). The TCR originated in a man aged 18-30 years who had mild COVID-19 (a few samples of this study predate the infection). Cell type and time point are not known. The chain links TRBV25-1 to TRBJ1-1, with D uncertain. The DNA of the CDR3 is TGTGCCAGCAGTGTAGGAACGACTGAAGCTTTCTTT. It encodes CASSVGTTEAFF. Drawing the rest from reference TRBV25-1 and TRBJ1-1, the complete variable domain is EADIYQTPRYLVIGTGKKITLECSQTMGHDKMYWYQQDPGMELHLIHYSYGVNSTEKGDLSSESTVSRIRTEHFPLTLESARPSHTSQYLCASSVGTTEAFFGQGTRLTVV.